Listed below are T cell receptor beta chains from one sample, sequenced in a study of blood T cell repertoires in COVID-19. Repertoires were generated with immunoSEQ multiplex PCR, while TCRdb's copy carries only in-frame clones and drops some. The repertoire holds about 80,000 clones, about 91% seen once, with around 7.3% in the top ten. Input material: peripheral blood. Receptors originate from a woman aged 80 or over with acute or convalescent COVID-19. Both conserved end residues are part of each CDR3.

J gene	V gene	CDR3 protein
TRBJ1-3	TRBV19	CASGTPLSGNTIYF
TRBJ2-1	TRBV20-1	CSALTNNEQFF
TRBJ2-5	TRBV3-1/TRBV3-2	CASSLRTDSQTQYF
TRBJ1-1	TRBV27	CASSSPGQGDTEAFF
TRBJ2-6	TRBV18	CASSPPIRTDFSGANVLTF
TRBJ2-7	TRBV19	CAASYGANDEQYF
TRBJ2-5	TRBV5-5	CASSLRGLETQYF
TRBJ2-5	TRBV15	CATTRDRGTQYF
TRBJ2-7	TRBV3-1/TRBV3-2	CASSQEGTSRDYEQYF
TRBJ1-2	TRBV2	CASSGGRGRGYGYTF
TRBJ2-1	TRBV6-5	CASAPGTSGKVEQFF
TRBJ1-2	TRBV29-1	CSVEEEGARGYTF
TRBJ1-2	TRBV19	CASNDIRQGYTF
TRBJ1-1	TRBV5-1	CASSLTAARGTEAFF
TRBJ1-6	TRBV6-5	CAVGGGVYNSPLHF
TRBJ1-1	TRBV19	CASIPTDMDAEAFF